A single count supports the clone carrying this T cell receptor (beta chain). This sample is part of a study of blood T cell repertoires in COVID-19. Overall study context: Italy, Spain and the United States were the sources of the convalescent and acute COVID-19 samples. The cDNA or gDNA used as material had been derived from T cells, B-cell-depleted T cells, or PBMCs.

Original handling: For nucleated cells, counts were estimated from reference gene primer amplification. The table came from immunoSEQ multiplex PCR; TCRdb's copy has only in-frame clones and leaves some out. V, J and clone size are those of that table, while D and trimming were read from the DNA. The data contain under 350,000 clones, 83% of them singletons. From germline, CDR1 is LNHDA and CDR2 SQIVND (reference sequence). V trimming: 5 bases; J trimming: 2 bases; junction bases outside the gene matches: 9. CDR3 length: 15 amino acids. This chain connects TRBV19 to TRBJ2-7; 7 bases match TRBD1. The sequence was obtained from a woman between 50 and 59 years old who had recovered from COVID-19. Specimen: peripheral blood. This CDR3 reads CASSPRTGETYEQYF. CDR3 sequence (DNA): TGTGCCAGTAGTCCGAGGACAGGCGAAACCTACGAGCAGTACTTC.